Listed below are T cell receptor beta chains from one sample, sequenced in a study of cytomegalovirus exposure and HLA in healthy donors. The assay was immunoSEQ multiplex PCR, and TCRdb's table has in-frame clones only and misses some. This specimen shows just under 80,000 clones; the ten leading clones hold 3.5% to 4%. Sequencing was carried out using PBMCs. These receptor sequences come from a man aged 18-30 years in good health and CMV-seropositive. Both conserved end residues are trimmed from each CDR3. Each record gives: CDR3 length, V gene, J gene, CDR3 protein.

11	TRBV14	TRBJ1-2	ASSQGANYGYT
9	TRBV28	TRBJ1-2	ASRRGNGYT
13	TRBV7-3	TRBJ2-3	ASSPGDSRTDTQY
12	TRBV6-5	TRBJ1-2	ASSAYGTNYGYT
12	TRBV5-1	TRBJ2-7	ASSLDRDTYEQY
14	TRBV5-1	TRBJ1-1	ASRPSYRGPNTEAF
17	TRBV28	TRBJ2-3	ASSFVRGLAGGSTDTQY
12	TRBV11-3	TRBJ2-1	ASSSRYSHNEQF
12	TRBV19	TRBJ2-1	ASAASGGGNEQF
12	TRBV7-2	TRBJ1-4	ASSLQGPNEKLF
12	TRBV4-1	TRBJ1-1	ASREGVGNTEAF
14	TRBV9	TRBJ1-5	ASSATTGGSNQPQH
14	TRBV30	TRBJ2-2	AWSVMGLTGSGELF
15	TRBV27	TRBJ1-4	ASRRTLDGVEVEKLF
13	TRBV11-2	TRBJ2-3	ASSPGQGHTDTQY
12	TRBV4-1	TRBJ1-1	ASSERQGLTEAF
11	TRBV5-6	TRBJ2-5	ASSTGDGETQY
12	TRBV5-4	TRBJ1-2	ASSLGAEPYGYT
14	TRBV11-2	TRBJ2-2	ASSLISGSNTGELF
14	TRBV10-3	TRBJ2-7	AVSESQRGDSNEQY
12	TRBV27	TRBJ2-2	ASSYGFGTGELF
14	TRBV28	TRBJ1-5	ASSKAITGFRQPQH
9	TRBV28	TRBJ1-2	ASRSGYGYT
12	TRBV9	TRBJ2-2	ASSPGDYTGELF
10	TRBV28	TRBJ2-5	ASQGPGETQY
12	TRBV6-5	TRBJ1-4	ASGRQGAREKLF
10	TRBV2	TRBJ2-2	ASRSGTGELF
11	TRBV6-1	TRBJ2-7	ASRTGLLYEQY
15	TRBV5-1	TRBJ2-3	ASSLELAGVGTDTQY
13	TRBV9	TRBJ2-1	ASSSTGGSVNEQF
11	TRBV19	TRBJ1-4	ATQNRRNEKLF
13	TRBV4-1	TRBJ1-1	ASSQTGQGYTEAF
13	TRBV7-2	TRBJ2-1	ASSLTSGPYNEQF
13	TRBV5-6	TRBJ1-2	ASSLVSGQAYGYT
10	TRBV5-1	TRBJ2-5	ATSYDQETQY
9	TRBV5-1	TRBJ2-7	ASSRGYEQY
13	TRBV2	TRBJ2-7	ASSLNAGGGDEQY
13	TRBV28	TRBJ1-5	ASSQGYNSNQPQH
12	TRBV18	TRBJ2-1	ASSPYQRPDEQF
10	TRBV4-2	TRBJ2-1	ASSQVAGEQF
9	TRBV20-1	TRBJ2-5	STWGAGDQY
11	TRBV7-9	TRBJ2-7	ASSLFEGYEQY
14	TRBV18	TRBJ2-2	ASSPSGTGATGELF
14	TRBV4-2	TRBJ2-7	ASSREGLAGENEQY
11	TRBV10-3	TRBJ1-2	AIGGWAGDGYT
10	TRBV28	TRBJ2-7	ASSLMRAEQY
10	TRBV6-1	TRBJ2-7	ASSEEGSHRY
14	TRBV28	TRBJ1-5	ASSDRGLNSNQPQH
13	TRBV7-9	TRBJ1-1	ASSIQGELNTEAF
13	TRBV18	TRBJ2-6	ASAIRGPGANVLT
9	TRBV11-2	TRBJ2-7	ASSLTGDQY
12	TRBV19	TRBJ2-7	ASSGTETLYEQY
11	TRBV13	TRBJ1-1	ASSRDRKFEAF
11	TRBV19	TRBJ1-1	ASSIVGSTEAF
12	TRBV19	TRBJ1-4	ASSAGDHHEKLF
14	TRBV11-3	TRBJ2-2	ASSLGNAGPAGELF
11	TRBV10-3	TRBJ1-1	AISATGVTEAF